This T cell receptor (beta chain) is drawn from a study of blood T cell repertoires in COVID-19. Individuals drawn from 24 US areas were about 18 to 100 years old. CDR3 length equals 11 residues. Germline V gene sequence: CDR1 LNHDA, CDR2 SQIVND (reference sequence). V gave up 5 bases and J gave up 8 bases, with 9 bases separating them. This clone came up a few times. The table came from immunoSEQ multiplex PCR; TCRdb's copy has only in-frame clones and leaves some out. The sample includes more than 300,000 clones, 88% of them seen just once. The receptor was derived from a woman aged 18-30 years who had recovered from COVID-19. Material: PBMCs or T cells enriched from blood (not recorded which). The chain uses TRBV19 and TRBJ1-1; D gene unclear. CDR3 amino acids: CASSLAREAFF. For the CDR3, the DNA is TGTGCCAGTAGTCTCGCGAGGGAAGCTTTCTTT.